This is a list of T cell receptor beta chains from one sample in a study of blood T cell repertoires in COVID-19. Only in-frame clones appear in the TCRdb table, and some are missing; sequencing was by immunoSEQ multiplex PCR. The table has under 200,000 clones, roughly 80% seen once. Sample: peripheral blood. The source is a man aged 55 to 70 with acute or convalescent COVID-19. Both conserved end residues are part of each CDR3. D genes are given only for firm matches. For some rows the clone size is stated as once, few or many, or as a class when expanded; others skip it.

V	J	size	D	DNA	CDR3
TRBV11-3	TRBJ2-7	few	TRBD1	TGTGCCAGCAGCGTCCGACAGGGCGACAACGAGCAGTACTTC	CASSVRQGDNEQYF
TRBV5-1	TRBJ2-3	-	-	TGCGCCAGCAGCTTGGCCAAGGGGGGGGGCCCCACAGATACGCAGTATTTT	CASSLAKGGGPTDTQYF
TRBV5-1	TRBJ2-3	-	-	TGCGCCAGCAGCTCCCGTACAGATACGCAGTATTTT	CASSSRTDTQYF
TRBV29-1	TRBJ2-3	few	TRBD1	TGCAGCGTGGAGGGACAGGCCGGGAATACGCAGTATTTT	CSVEGQAGNTQYF
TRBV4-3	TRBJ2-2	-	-	TGCGCCAGCAGCCCCTCTCGCGGCACCGGGGAGCTGTTTTTT	CASSPSRGTGELFF
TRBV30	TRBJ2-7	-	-	TGTGCCAGCCAGGGTTTTCGTTACGAGCAGTACTTC	CASQGFRYEQYF
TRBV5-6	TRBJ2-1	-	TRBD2	TGTGCCAGCAGCTCCGTTGGGGGGGCCTACAATGAGCAGTTCTTC	CASSSVGGAYNEQFF
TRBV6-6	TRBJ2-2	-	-	TGTGCCAGCAGTTCCGTCGGCGGGACGAACACCGGGGAGCTGTTTTTT	CASSSVGGTNTGELFF
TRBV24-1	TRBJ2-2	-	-	TGTGCCACCAGTGAGCGGGACACCGGGGAGCTGTTTTTT	CATSERDTGELFF
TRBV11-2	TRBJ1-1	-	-	TGTGCCAGCAGCTTAGAAACCGTATCCGGGACTGAAGCTTTCTTT	CASSLETVSGTEAFF
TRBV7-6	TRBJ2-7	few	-	TGTGCCAGCAGCTTAGGAGGTGCAGAGTCCTACGAGCAGTACTTC	CASSLGGAESYEQYF
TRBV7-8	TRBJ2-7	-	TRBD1	TGTGCCAGCAGCTCCCGTCTGATCTCCGGGACAGGGGGTTCCTACGAGCAGTACTTC	CASSSRLISGTGGSYEQYF
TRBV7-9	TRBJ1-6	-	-	TGTGCCAGCAGCTTAGACAGCCTAAATTCACCCCTCCACTTT	CASSLDSLNSPLHF
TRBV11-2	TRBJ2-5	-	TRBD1	TGTGCCAGCAGCCTAGTGAAAGGGACAGGGGGTTCCCAGTACTTC	CASSLVKGTGGSQYF
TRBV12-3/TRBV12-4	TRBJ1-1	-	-	TGTGCCAGCAGTCTGGGGGGGTATGAAGCTTTCTTT	CASSLGGYEAFF
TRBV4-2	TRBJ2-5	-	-	TGTGCCAGCAGCCAAGATTTGGACTTCAACTTC	CASSQDLDFNF
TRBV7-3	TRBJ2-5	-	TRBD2	TGTGCCAGCAGCTTAACTCCGGCTAGCGGGGGGCAAGAGACCCAGTACTTC	CASSLTPASGGQETQYF
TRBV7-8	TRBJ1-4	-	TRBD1	TGTGCCAGCAGCACTCAGGGGGCGCGATTAAACGAAAAACTGTTTTTT	CASSTQGARLNEKLFF
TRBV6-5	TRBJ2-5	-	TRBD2	TGTGCCAGCAGTTACTCGGGGGGAGGGGAAGAGACCCAGTACTTC	CASSYSGGGEETQYF
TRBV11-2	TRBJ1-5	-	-	TGTGCCAGCAGCTCCCTAGCTAATCAGCCCCAGCATTTT	CASSSLANQPQHF
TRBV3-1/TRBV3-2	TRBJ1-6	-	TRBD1	TGTGCCAGCAGCCACCCGGACAGGCCCCTCCACTTT	CASSHPDRPLHF
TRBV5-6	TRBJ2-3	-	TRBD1	TGTGCCAGCAGACAGGGGGCGGAAGATACGCAGTATTTT	CASRQGAEDTQYF
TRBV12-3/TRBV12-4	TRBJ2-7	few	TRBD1	TGTGCCAGCAGGGGGACAGGGAACTACGAGCAGTACTTC	CASRGTGNYEQYF
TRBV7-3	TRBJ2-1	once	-	TGTGCCAGCAGCGACGGGGAGGCATTCTACAATGAGCAGTTCTTC	CASSDGEAFYNEQFF
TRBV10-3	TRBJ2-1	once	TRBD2	TGTGCCATCAGTGCGGCTAGCGGGGGTCTCTCCTACAATGAGCAGTTCTTC	CAISAASGGLSYNEQFF